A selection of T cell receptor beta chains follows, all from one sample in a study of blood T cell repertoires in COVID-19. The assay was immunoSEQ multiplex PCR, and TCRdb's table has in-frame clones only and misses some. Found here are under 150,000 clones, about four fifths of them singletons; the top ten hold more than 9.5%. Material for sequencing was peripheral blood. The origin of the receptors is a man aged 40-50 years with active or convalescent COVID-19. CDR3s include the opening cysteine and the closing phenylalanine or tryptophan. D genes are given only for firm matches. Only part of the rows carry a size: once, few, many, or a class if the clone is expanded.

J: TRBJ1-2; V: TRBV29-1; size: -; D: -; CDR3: CSVVLQFEGYTF; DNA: TGCAGCGTTGTGTTACAGTTCGAGGGCTACACCTTC
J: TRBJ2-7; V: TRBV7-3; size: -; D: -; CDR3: CASSSSEKAHEQYF; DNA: TGTGCCAGCAGCTCGTCGGAGAAGGCGCACGAGCAGTACTTC
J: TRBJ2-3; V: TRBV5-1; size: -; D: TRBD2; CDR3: CASSGSSGGRDTQYF; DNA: TGCGCCAGCAGCGGGTCTAGCGGGGGGAGAGATACGCAGTATTTT
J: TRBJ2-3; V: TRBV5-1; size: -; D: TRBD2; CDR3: CASSLGRGAADTQYF; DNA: TGCGCCAGCAGCCTTGGGCGGGGGGCCGCAGATACGCAGTATTTT
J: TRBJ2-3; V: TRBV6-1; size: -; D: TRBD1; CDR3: CASSDGTGGADTQYF; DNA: TGTGCCAGCAGTGATGGGACAGGGGGCGCGGATACGCAGTATTTT
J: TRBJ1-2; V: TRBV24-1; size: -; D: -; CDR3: CATSGFYGYTF; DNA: TGTGCCACCTCGGGTTTCTATGGCTACACCTTC
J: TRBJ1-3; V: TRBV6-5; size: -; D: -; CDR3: CAPRRGRGGNTIYF; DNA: TGTGCCCCTAGACGGGGGAGAGGTGGAAACACCATATATTTT
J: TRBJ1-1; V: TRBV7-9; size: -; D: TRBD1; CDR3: CASSSTGLVGTEAFF; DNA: TGTGCCAGCAGCTCGACAGGGTTAGTTGGGACTGAAGCTTTCTTT
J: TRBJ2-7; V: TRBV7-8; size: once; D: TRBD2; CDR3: CASSTGTSGDEQYF; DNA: TGTGCCAGCAGCACCGGGACTAGCGGCGACGAGCAGTACTTC
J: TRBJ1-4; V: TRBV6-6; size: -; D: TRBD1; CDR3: CASSWDRSNEKLFF; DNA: TGTGCCAGCAGTTGGGACAGGTCGAATGAAAAACTGTTTTTT
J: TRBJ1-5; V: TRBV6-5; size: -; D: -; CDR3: CASSYSSGQPQHF; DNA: TGTGCCAGCAGTTACTCTTCGGGTCAGCCCCAGCATTTT
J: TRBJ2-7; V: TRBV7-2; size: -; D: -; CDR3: CASSLGPTGLEQYF; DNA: TGTGCCAGCAGCTTAGGCCCGACCGGACTAGAGCAGTACTTC
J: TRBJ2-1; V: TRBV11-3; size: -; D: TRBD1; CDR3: CASSGPDREGKGEQFF; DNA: TGTGCCAGCAGCGGCCCCGACAGGGAAGGTAAGGGTGAGCAGTTCTTC
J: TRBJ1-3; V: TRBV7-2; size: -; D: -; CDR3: CASSFGSGASSGNTIYF; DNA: TGTGCCAGCAGCTTCGGCTCGGGAGCCAGCTCTGGAAACACCATATATTTT
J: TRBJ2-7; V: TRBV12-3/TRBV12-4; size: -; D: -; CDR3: CASSFGRGKQYF; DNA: TGTGCCAGCAGTTTCGGTAGGGGCAAGCAGTACTTC
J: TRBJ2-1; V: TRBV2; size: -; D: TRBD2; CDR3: CASRQRGSYNEQFF; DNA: TGTGCCAGCAGACAGCGGGGTAGCTACAATGAGCAGTTCTTC
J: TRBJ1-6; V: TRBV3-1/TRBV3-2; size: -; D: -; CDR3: CASSQRGSYNSPLHF; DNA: TGTGCCAGCAGCCAAAGAGGGTCCTATAATTCACCCCTCCACTTT